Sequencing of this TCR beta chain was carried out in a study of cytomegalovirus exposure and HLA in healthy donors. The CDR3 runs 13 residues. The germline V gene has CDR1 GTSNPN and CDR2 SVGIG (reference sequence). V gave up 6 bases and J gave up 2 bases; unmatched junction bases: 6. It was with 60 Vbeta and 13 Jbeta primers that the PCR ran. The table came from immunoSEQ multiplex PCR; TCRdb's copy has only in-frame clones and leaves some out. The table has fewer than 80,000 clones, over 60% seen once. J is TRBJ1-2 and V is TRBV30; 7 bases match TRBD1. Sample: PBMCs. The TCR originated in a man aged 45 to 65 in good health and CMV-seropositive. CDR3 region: CACPEQGNYGYTF. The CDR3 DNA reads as TGTGCCTGTCCCGAACAGGGGAACTATGGCTACACCTTC.